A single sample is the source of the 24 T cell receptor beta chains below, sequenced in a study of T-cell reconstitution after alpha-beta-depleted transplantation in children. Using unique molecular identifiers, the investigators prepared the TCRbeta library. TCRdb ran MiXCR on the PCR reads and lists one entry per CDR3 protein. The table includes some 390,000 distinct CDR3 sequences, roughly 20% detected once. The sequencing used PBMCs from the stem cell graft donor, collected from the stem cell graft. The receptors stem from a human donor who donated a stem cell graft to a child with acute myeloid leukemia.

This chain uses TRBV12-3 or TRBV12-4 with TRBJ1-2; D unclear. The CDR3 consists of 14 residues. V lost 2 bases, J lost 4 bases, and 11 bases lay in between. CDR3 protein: CASSLFGQPYGYTF. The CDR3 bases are TGTGCCAGCAGTTTATTTGGGCAGCCCTATGGCTACACCTTC.

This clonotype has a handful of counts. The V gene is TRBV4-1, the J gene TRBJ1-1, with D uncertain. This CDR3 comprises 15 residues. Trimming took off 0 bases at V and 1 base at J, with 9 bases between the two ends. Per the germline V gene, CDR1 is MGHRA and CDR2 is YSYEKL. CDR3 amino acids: CASSQDGQWNTEAFF. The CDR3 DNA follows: TGCGCCAGCAGCCAAGATGGGCAGTGGAACACTGAAGCTTTCTTT.

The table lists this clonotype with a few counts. The CDR3 sequence is CASSVEGDIMEQFF. The CDR3, as DNA: TGTGCCAGCAGCGTAGAAGGGGATATTATGGAGCAGTTCTTC. J is TRBJ2-1 and V is TRBV9; TRBD1 might be the D (5 bases). Trimming took 0 bases from V and 10 from J, leaving 14 bases between them. Looked up from germline, CDR1 is SGDLS and CDR2 is YYNGEE. The length of the CDR3 is 14 residues. Together with reference TRBV9 and TRBJ2-1, the CDR3 gives the full variable domain: DSGVTQTPKHLITATGQRVTLRCSPRSGDLSVYWYQQSLDQGLQFLIQYYNGEERAKGNILERFSAQQFPDLHSELNLSSLELGDSALYFCASSVEGDIMEQFFGPGTRLTVL.

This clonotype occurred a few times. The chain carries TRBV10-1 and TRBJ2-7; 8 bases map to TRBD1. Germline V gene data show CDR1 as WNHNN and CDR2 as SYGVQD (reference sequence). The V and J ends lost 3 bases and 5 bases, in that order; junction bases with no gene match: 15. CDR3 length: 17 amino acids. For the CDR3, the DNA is TGCGCCAGCAGTGACGCTCCATCTGGACAGGGCGTTCACGAGCAGTACTTC. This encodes CASSDAPSGQGVHEQYF.

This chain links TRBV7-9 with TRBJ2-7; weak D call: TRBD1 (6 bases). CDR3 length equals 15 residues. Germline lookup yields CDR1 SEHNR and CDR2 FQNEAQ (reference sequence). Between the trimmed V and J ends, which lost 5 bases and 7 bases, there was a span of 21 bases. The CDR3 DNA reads TGTGCCAGCAGCCAGGGTTCAGGGGAGATTGGAGAGCAGTACTTC. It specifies CASSQGSGEIGEQYF. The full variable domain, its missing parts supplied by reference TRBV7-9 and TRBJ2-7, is DTGVSQNPRHKITKRGQNVTFRCDPISEHNRLYWYRQTLGQGPEFLTYFQNEAQLEKSRLLSDRFSAERPKGSFSTLEIQRTEQGDSAMYLCASSQGSGEIGEQYFGPGTRLTVT.

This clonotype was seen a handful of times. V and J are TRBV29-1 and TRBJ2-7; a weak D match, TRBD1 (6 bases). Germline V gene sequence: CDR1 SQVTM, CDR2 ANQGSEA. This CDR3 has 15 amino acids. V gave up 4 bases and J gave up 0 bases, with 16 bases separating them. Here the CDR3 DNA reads TGCAGCGTTGCGAGGCCACAGGGTCTCTCCTACGAGCAGTACTTC. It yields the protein CSVARPQGLSYEQYF.

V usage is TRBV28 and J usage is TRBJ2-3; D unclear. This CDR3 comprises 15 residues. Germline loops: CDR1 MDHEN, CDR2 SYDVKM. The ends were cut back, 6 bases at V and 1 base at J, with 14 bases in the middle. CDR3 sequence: CASRGGERGTDTQYF. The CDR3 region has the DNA TGTGCCAGCAGGGGTGGGGAAAGGGGCACAGATACGCAGTATTTT.

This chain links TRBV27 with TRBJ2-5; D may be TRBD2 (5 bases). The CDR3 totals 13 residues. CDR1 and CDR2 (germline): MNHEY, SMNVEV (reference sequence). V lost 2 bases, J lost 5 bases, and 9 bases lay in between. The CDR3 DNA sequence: TGTGCCAGCAGTTTAGTGGGAGTGGAGACCCAGTACTTC. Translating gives CASSLVGVETQYF.

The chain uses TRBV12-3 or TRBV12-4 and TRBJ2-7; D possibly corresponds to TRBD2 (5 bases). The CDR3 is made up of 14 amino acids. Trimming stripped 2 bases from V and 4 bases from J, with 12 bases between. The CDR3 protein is CASSLFGLGYEQYF. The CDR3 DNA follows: TGTGCCAGCAGTTTATTCGGACTCGGTTACGAGCAGTACTTC.

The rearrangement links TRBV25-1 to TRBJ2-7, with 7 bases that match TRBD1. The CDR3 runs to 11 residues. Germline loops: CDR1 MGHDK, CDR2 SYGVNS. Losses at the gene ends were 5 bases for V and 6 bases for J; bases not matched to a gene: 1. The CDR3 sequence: CASSWTGEQYF. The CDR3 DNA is TGTGCCAGCAGTTGGACAGGCGAGCAGTACTTC.

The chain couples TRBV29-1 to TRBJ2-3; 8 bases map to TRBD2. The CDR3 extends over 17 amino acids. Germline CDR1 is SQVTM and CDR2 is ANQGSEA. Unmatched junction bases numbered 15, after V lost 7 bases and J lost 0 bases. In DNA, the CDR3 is TGCAGCGCTCATGTACGACTAGCGCATGGAAGCACAGATACGCAGTATTTT. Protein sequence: CSAHVRLAHGSTDTQYF.

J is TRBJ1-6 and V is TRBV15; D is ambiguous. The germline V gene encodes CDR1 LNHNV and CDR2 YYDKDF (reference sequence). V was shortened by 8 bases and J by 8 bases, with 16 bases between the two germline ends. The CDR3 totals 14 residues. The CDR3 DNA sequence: TGTGCCACCCGGCCTCAACAAGCGGATTCACCCCTCCACTTT. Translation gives CATRPQQADSPLHF.

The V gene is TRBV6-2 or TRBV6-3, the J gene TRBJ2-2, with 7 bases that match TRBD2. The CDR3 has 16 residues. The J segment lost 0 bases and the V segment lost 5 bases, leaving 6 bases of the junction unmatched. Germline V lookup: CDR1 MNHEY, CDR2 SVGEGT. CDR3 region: CASSRIAGSNTGELFF. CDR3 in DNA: TGTGCCAGCAGTAGAATAGCGGGCTCGAACACCGGGGAGCTGTTTTTT.

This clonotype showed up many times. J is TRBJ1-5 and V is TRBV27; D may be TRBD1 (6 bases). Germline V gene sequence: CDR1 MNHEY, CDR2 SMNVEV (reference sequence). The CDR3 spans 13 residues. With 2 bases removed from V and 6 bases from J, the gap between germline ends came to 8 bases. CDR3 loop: CASSLLGAQPQHF. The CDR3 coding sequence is TGTGCCAGCAGTTTACTGGGGGCTCAGCCCCAGCATTTT.

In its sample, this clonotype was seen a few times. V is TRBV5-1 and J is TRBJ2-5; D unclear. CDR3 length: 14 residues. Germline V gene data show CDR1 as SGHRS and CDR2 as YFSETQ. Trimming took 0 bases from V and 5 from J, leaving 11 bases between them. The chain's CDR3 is CASSLAVARETQYF. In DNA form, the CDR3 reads TGCGCCAGCAGCTTGGCCGTCGCAAGGGAGACCCAGTACTTC.

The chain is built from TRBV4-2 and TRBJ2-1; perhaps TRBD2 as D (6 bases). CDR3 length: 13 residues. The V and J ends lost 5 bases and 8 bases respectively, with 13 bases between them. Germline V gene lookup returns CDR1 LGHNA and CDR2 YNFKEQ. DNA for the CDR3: TGTGCCAGCAGCGAGGGGAGGCCCGATGAGCAGTTCTTC. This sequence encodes CASSEGRPDEQFF.

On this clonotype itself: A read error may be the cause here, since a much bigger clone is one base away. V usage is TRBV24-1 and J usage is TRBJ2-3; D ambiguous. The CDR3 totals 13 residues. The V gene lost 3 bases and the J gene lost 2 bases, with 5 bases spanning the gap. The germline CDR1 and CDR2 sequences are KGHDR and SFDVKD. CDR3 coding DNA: TGTGCCACCAGTGATCCCCTCACAGATACGCAGTATTTT. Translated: CATSDPLTDTQYF.

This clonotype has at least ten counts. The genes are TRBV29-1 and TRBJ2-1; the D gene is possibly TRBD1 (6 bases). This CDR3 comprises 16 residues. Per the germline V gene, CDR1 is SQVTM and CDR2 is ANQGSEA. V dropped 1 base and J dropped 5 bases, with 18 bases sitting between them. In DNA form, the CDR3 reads TGCAGCGTTGAAGGGGGCCCCTTAGCAGGGGACAATGAGCAGTTCTTC. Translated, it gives CSVEGGPLAGDNEQFF.

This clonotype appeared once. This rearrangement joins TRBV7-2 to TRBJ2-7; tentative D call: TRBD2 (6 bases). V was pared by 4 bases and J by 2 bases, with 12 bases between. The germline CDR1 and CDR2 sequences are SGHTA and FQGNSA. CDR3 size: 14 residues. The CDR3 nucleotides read TGTGCCAGCAGCTCTAGAGGGACTCCCTACGAGCAGTACTTC. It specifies CASSSRGTPYEQYF.

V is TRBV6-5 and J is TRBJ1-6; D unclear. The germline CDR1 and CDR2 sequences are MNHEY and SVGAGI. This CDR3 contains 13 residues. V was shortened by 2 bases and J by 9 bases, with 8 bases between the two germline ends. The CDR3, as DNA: TGTGCCAGCAGTTACGAGAGAGCTTCACCCCTCCACTTT. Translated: CASSYERASPLHF.

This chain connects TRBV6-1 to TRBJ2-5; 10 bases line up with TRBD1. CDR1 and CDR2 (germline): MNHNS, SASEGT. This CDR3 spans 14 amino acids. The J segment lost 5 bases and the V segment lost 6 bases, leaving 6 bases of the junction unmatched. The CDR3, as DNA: TGTGCCAGCAGCAAAGACAGGGGGCGGGAGACCCAGTACTTC. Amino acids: CASSKDRGRETQYF.

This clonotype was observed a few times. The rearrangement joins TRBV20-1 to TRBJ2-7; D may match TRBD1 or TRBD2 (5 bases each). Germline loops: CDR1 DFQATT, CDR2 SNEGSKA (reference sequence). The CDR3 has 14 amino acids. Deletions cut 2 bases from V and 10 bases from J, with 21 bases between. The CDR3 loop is CSARRYQGAAEQYF. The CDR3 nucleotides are TGCAGTGCTAGACGATATCAGGGAGCAGCGGAACAGTACTTC.

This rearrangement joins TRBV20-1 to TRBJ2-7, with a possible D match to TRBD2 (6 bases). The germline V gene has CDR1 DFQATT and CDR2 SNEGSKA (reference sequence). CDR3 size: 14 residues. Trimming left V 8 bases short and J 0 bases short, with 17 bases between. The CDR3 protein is CSISTSRASYEQYF. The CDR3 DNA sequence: TGCAGTATCAGCACTAGCCGGGCCTCCTACGAGCAGTACTTC.

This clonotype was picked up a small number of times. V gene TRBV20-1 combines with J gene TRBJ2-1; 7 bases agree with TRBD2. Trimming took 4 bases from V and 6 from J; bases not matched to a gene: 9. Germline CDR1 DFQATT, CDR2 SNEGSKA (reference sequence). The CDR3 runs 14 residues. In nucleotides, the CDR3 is TGCAGTGCTAACGTGGGCGGGAGTATCAATGAGCAGTTCTTC. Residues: CSANVGGSINEQFF.